The rows below give T cell receptor beta chains drawn from one sample of a study of spatial heterogeneity in lung cancer. In TCRdb, the 5' RACE reads were re-called with MiXCR into one record per CDR3 protein. Of about 39,000 distinct CDR3 sequences listed, under 7% were seen once; the top ten hold roughly 10%. Sequencing used PBMCs, obtained at surgery. The source is a male donor with early-stage non-small cell lung cancer. The CDR3 runs from the conserved cysteine through the conserved F or W. The D gene is left open where the match is weak. Rows give clone size only sometimes, using once, few, many, or a class for an expanded clone.

V gene	D gene	J gene	clone size	CDR3 DNA	CDR3 protein
TRBV28	NA	TRBJ1-1	many	TGTGCCAGCAGTGCCGGGGACCGTGCTGAAGCTTTCTTT	CASSAGDRAEAFF
TRBV7-9	TRBD2	TRBJ2-3	many	TGTGCCAGCAGCTTAGATGTAGCTAGCGGGGGGCCCACAGATACGCAGTATTTT	CASSLDVASGGPTDTQYF
TRBV11-3	TRBD1	TRBJ2-7	once	TGTGCCAGCAGGTACGGACAGGGTAATTCCTACGAGCAGTACTTC	CASRYGQGNSYEQYF
TRBV6-1	NA	TRBJ1-6	NA	TGTGCCAGCAGTACACAGAGCTCCTATAATTCACCCCTCCACTTT	CASSTQSSYNSPLHF
TRBV14	TRBD1	TRBJ1-5	many	TGTGCCAGCAGCCAAGAAGACAGGGTTAATTACCAGCCCCAGCATTTT	CASSQEDRVNYQPQHF
TRBV6-5	NA	TRBJ1-1	many	TGTGCCAGCAGTTACCGGGGGAGCAACACTGAAGCTTTCTTT	CASSYRGSNTEAFF
TRBV29-1	TRBD1	TRBJ2-3	many	TGCAGCGTTGGCGGGACAGGGGGTACAGATACGCAGTATTTT	CSVGGTGGTDTQYF
TRBV5-1	TRBD1	TRBJ1-5	many	TGCGCCAGCAGCTTGGGGACAGGAAATCAGCCCCAGCATTTT	CASSLGTGNQPQHF
TRBV20-1	TRBD1	TRBJ2-2	NA	TGCAGTGCTCTCAGGGGGTTCACGAACACCGGGGAGCTGTTTTTT	CSALRGFTNTGELFF
TRBV7-9	NA	TRBJ2-1	many	TGTGCCAGCAGCTTAAACGACGGCCACAATGAGCAGTTCTTC	CASSLNDGHNEQFF
TRBV5-1	NA	TRBJ1-1	many	TGCGCCAGCAGCGGCCGGCGGGGCGGCACTGAAGCTTTCTTT	CASSGRRGGTEAFF
TRBV6-5	TRBD2	TRBJ2-7	many	TGTGCCAGCAGTCGCGGACTAGCGACCACCTACGAGCAGTACTTC	CASSRGLATTYEQYF
TRBV27	NA	TRBJ1-1	many	TGTGCCAGCAGTTTATCGTGGGGCACGACTGAAGCTTTCTTT	CASSLSWGTTEAFF
TRBV7-9	TRBD1	TRBJ2-3	many	TGTGCCAGCAGACCTCCGACAGGGGTCCTTAGCACAGATACGCAGTATTTT	CASRPPTGVLSTDTQYF
TRBV20-1	NA	TRBJ1-4	many	TGCAGTGCCCGACAGGTTAATGAAAAACTGTTTTTT	CSARQVNEKLFF
TRBV27	NA	TRBJ1-6	medium-sized	TGTGCCAGCAGTTTGTACCAGGGAGAGTTGAGTTCACCCCTCCACTTT	CASSLYQGELSSPLHF